This paragraph reports one TCR beta chain. The data originate from a study of blood T cell repertoires in COVID-19. Study in general: Some COVID-19 samples were acute and others convalescent; all came from the United States, Italy and Spain.

As handled by the study authors: How many nucleated cells were present was estimated from reference gene primer amplification. Libraries were prepared by immunoSEQ multiplex PCR; TCRdb keeps only in-frame clonotypes and omits some of them. That table furnishes V, J and clone size, whereas the DNA furnished D and trimming. Of 300,000 to 400,000 clones listed, just over 85% are singletons. The study drew participants aged roughly 18 to 95 years from 20 to 30 US areas. Participant-given clinical history determined each cohort assignment. Trimming shortened V by 2 bases and J by 5 bases, and 15 bases separated the two germline ends. The germline gives CDR1 SGHNT, CDR2 YYREEE (reference sequence). The CDR3 covers 15 residues.

Sequenced material: PBMCs or T cells enriched from blood (not recorded which). The genes are TRBV5-4 and TRBJ2-3, with D hard to call. The source of this sequence is a woman between 40 and 50 years old with acute COVID-19. CDR3 nucleotides: TGTGCCAGCAGCTTAGACCTAAAGCAGGTAGATACGCAGTATTTT. This codes for CASSLDLKQVDTQYF. The full variable domain, with the rest looked up from reference TRBV5-4 and TRBJ2-3, is ETGVTQSPTHLIKTRGQQVTLRCSSQSGHNTVSWYQQALGQGPQFIFQYYREEENGRGNFPPRFSGLQFPNYSSELNVNALELDDSALYLCASSLDLKQVDTQYFGPGTRLTVL.